One sample yielded the 10 T cell receptor beta chains listed below, sequenced in a study of cytomegalovirus exposure and HLA in healthy donors. Primers for the PCR totalled 60 Vbeta and 13 Jbeta. Clones were read by immunoSEQ multiplex PCR, and TCRdb kept only the in-frame ones, dropping some. In total, the table holds about 160,000 clones. The sample taken for sequencing was PBMCs. Receptor source: a woman aged 55-70 years in good health and CMV-seronegative.

The chain has TRBV4-1 and TRBJ1-1, with 9 bases lining up with TRBD1. There are 12 residues in the CDR3. From germline, CDR1 is MGHRA and CDR2 YSYEKL. After removal of 5 bases from V and 8 bases from J, the junction contained 3 bases not matched to a gene. CDR3 DNA sequence: TGCGCCAGCAGCTGGGACAGGGACGAAGCTTTCTTT. Translated, it gives CASSWDRDEAFF.

This chain joins TRBV25-1 and TRBJ1-4; D unresolved. V shed 4 bases and J shed 0 bases, with 9 bases lying between them. CDR3 length: 15 amino acids. CDR1 and CDR2 from the germline V gene are MGHDK and SYGVNS. In DNA form, the CDR3 reads TGTGCCAGCAGTGCCACGGGTGCAACTAATGAAAAACTGTTTTTT. As protein: CASSATGATNEKLFF.

This chain uses TRBV6-6 with TRBJ1-5; 11 positions agree with TRBD1. The germline V gene encodes CDR1 MNHNY and CDR2 SVGAGI (reference sequence). V shed 6 bases and J 7 bases; nucleotides not matched to a gene: 2. The CDR3 extends over 13 amino acids. The CDR3 DNA reads TGTGCCAGCAGCTGGGACAGGGGGCAGCCCCAGCATTTT. Protein sequence: CASSWDRGQPQHF.

J is TRBJ2-7 and V is TRBV6-1; the D gene is possibly TRBD1 (6 bases). V shed 2 bases and J shed 5 bases, with 10 bases lying between them. Germline lookup yields CDR1 MNHNS and CDR2 SASEGT. This CDR3 spans 13 amino acids. The CDR3 here is CASSERQVDEQYF. The CDR3 region has the DNA TGTGCCAGCAGTGAAAGACAGGTAGACGAGCAGTACTTC.

The chain recombines TRBV6-4 with TRBJ2-2, with 14 bases lining up with TRBD2. The CDR3 sequence is 19 residues long. With V trimmed by 5 bases and J by 7 bases, 15 bases remained unmatched. Germline V gene lookup returns CDR1 MRHNA and CDR2 SNTAGT. This chain's CDR3 is CASSSSGKTSGRAIGELFF. CDR3 nucleotides: TGTGCCAGCAGTTCATCGGGGAAGACTAGCGGGAGGGCGATCGGGGAGCTGTTTTTT.

The V gene is TRBV6-6, the J gene TRBJ2-2, with 10 bases lining up with TRBD1. The CDR3 has 16 amino acids. Looked up from germline, CDR1 is MNHNY and CDR2 is SVGAGI (reference sequence). V lost 4 bases, J lost 8 bases, and 10 bases stayed unmatched. CDR3 DNA sequence: TGTGCCAGCAGTTTTAATCCGGGACAGGGGACAGGGGAGCTGTTTTTT. Protein product: CASSFNPGQGTGELFF.

This sequence joins TRBV18 and TRBJ1-1; D is uncertain. Trimming took 3 bases from V and 7 from J, leaving 15 bases between them. This CDR3 region has 14 residues. In germline, CDR1 is KGHSH, CDR2 LQKENI. CDR3 protein: CASSPLKGGGEAFF. The DNA of the CDR3 is TGTGCCAGCTCACCTCTCAAAGGCGGCGGTGAAGCTTTCTTT.

The genes are TRBV29-1 and TRBJ2-7; 8 bases are a match to TRBD1. The CDR3 runs 13 residues. Germline trimming cut 6 bases from V and 3 bases from J; bases unmatched to any gene: 7. CDR1 is SQVTM, CDR2 ANQGSEA, per germline. CDR3 loop: CSVKRQGNYEQYF. The CDR3 nucleotides are TGCAGCGTAAAAAGACAGGGGAACTACGAGCAGTACTTC.

The rearrangement joins TRBV25-1 to TRBJ1-1; 8 nucleotides align to TRBD1. This CDR3 contains 14 residues. Losses at the gene ends were 4 bases for V and 1 base for J; bases not matched to a gene: 2. Germline CDR1 MGHDK, CDR2 SYGVNS. CDR3 region: CASSGQGQNTEAFF. The CDR3 nucleotides are TGTGCCAGCAGTGGACAGGGGCAGAACACTGAAGCTTTCTTT.

V is TRBV7-9 and J is TRBJ1-6, with a tentative D call TRBD1 (5 bases). Trimming took off 1 base at V and 10 bases at J, with 14 bases between the two ends. The CDR3 is 15 residues long. Germline V gene data show CDR1 as SEHNR and CDR2 as FQNEAQ (reference sequence). The CDR3 DNA reads as TGTGCCAGCAGCTTAGGAGTACCAGGGAAATCACCCCTCCACTTT. As protein: CASSLGVPGKSPLHF.